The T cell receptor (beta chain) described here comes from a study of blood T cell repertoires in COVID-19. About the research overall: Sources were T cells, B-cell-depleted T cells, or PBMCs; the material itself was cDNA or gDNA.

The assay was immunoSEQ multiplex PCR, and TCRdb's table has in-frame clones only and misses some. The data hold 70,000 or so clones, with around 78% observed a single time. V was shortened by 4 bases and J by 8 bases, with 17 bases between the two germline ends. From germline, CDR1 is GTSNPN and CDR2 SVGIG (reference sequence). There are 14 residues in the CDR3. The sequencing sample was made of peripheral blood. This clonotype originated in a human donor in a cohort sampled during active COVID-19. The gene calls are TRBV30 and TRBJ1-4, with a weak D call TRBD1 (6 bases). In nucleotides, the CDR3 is TGTGCCTGGACTTATGACAGGAAGGGGGAAAAACTGTTTTTT. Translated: CAWTYDRKGEKLFF.